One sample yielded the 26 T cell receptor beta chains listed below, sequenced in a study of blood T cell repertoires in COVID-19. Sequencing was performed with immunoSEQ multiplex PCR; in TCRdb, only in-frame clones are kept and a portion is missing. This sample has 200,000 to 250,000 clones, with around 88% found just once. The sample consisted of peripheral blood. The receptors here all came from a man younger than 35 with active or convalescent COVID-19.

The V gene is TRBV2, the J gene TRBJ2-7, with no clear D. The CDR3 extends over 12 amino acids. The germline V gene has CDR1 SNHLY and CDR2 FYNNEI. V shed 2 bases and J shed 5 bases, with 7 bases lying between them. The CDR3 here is CASSEMSHEQYF. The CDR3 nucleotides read TGTGCCAGCAGTGAAATGAGCCACGAGCAGTACTTC.

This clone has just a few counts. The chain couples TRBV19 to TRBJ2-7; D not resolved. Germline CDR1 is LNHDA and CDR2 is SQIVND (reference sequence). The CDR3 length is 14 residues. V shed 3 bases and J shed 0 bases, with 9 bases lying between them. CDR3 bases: TGTGCCAGTAGTATTCACAAAACCTCCTACGAGCAGTACTTC. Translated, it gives CASSIHKTSYEQYF.

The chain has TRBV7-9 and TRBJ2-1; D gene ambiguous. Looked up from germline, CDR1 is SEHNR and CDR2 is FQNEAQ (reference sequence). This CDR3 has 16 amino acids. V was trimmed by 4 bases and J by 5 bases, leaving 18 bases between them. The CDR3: CASSSLGLAIHNEQFF. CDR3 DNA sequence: TGTGCCAGCAGCTCCCTAGGTTTAGCTATTCACAATGAGCAGTTCTTC.

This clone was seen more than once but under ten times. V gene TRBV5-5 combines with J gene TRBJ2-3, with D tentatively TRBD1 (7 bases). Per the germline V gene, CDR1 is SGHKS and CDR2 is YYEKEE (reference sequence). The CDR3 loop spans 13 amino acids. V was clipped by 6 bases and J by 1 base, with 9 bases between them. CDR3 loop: CASTRGGTDTQYF. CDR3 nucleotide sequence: TGTGCCAGCACCAGGGGGGGCACAGATACGCAGTATTTT.

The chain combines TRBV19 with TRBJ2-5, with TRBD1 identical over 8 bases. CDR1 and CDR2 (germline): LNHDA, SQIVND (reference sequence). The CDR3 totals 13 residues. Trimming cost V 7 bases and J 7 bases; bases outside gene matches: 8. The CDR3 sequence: CASTSTGEVTQYF. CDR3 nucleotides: TGTGCCAGTACCTCGACAGGGGAGGTGACCCAGTACTTC.

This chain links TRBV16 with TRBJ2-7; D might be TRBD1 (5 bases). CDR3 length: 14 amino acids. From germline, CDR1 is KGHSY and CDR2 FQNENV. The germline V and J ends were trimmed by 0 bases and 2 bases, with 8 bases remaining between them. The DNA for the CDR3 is TGTGCCAGCAGCCAATCGGCAGGGACCTACGAGCAGTACTTC. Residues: CASSQSAGTYEQYF.

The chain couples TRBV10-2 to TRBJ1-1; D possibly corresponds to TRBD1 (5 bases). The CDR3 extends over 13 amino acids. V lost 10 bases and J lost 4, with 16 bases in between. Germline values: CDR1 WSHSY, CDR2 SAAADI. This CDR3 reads CATQAGRVTEAFF. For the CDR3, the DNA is TGCGCCACTCAAGCTGGCAGGGTCACTGAAGCTTTCTTT.

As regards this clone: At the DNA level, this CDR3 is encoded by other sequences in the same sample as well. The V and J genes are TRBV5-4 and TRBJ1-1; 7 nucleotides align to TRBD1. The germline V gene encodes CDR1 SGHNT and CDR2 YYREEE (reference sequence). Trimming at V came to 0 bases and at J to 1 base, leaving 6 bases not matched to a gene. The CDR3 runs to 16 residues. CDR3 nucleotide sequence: TGTGCCAGCAGCTTGGCGAAGGGGGCGAAGAACACTGAAGCTTTCTTT. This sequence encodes CASSLAKGAKNTEAFF.

The CDR3 sequence: CASSRGPTDNYGYTF. In DNA form, the CDR3 reads TGTGCCAGCAGCCGCGGTCCGACAGACAACTATGGCTACACCTTC. The chain joins TRBV7-6 to TRBJ1-2, with a tentative D call TRBD1 (5 bases). CDR3 length: 15 residues. The germline CDR1 and CDR2 sequences are SGHVS and FNYEAQ. With 5 bases removed from V and 2 bases from J, the gap between germline ends came to 15 bases.

In DNA form, the CDR3 reads TGCGCCAGCAGGGTCCCCAGCGGAGTCACAGATACGCAGTATTTT. The encoded protein is CASRVPSGVTDTQYF. The chain is built from TRBV5-1 and TRBJ2-3; tentative D call: TRBD2 (5 bases). CDR1 is SGHRS and CDR2 is YFSETQ in the germline V gene. Trimming cost V 5 bases and J 2 bases, with 15 bases left between them. The CDR3 is made up of 15 amino acids. Based on the CDR3 plus reference TRBV5-1 and TRBJ2-3, the full variable domain is KAGVTQTPRYLIKTRGQQVTLSCSPISGHRSVSWYQQTPGQGLQFLFEYFSETQRNKGNFPGRFSGRQFSNSRSEMNVSTLELGDSALYLCASRVPSGVTDTQYFGPGTRLTVL.

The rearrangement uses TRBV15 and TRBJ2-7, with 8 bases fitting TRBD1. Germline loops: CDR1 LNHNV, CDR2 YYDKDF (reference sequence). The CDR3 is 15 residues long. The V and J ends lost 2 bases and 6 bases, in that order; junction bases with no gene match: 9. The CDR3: CATSRNRDRSSEQYF. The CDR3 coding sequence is TGTGCCACCAGCAGAAACCGGGACAGGTCTTCCGAGCAGTACTTC.

The CDR3 bases are TGTGCCAGCAGGCGCGGACAGGGCCCTAACACTGAAGCTTTCTTT. It encodes CASRRGQGPNTEAFF. The rearrangement uses TRBV27 and TRBJ1-1; 8 bases match TRBD1. This CDR3 comprises 15 residues. Unmatched junction bases numbered 8, after V lost 6 bases and J lost 2 bases. Germline lookup yields CDR1 MNHEY and CDR2 SMNVEV (reference sequence).

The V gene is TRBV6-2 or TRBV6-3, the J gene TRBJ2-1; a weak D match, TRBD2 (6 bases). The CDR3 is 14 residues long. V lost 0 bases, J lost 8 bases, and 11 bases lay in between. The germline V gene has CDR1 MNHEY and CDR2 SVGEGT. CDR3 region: CASSYSITSHEQFF. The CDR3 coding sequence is TGTGCCAGCAGTTACTCAATAACTAGCCATGAGCAGTTCTTC.

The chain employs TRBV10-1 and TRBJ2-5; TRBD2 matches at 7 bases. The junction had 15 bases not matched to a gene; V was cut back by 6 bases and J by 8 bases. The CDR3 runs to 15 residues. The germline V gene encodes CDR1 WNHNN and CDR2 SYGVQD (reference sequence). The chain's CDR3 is CASSGRREPLATQYF. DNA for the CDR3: TGCGCCAGCAGCGGACGGCGGGAGCCCCTAGCCACCCAGTACTTC.

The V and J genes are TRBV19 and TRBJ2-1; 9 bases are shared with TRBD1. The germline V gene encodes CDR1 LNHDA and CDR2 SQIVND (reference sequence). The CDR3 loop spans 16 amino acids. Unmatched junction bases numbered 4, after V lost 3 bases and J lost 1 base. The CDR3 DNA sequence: TGTGCCAGTAGTATCCCCGGGACAGGGTCCTACAATGAGCAGTTCTTC. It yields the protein CASSIPGTGSYNEQFF.

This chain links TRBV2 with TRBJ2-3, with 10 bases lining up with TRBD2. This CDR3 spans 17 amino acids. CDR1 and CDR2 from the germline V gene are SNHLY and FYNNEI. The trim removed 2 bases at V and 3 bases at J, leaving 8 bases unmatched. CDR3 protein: CASSESYLAGVTDTQYF. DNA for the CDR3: TGTGCCAGCAGTGAATCATACCTAGCGGGAGTAACAGATACGCAGTATTTT.

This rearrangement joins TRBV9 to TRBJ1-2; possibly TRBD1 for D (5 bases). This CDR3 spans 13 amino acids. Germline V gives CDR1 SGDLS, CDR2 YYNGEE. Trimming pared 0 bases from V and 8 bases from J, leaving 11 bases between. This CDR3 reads CASSVGRVEGYTF. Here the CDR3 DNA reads TGTGCCAGCAGCGTAGGCAGGGTGGAGGGCTACACCTTC.

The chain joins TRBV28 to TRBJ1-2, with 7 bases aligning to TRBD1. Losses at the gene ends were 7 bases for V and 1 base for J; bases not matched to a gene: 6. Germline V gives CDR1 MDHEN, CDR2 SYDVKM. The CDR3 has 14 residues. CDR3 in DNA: TGTGCCAGCAACCGACAGGGAATTAACTATGGCTACACCTTC. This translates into CASNRQGINYGYTF.

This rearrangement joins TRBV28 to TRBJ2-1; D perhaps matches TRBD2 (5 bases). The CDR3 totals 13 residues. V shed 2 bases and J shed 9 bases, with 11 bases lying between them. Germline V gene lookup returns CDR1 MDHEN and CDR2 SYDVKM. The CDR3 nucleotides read TGTGCCAGCAGTTTAGTTCCGGGAAGTGAGCAGTTCTTC. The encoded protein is CASSLVPGSEQFF.

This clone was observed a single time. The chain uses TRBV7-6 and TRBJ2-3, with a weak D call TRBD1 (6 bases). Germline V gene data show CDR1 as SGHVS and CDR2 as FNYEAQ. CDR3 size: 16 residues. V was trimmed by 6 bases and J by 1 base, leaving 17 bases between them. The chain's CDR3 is CASSPVQGTGTDTQYF. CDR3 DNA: TGTGCCAGCAGTCCCGTCCAGGGGACCGGCACAGATACGCAGTATTTT.

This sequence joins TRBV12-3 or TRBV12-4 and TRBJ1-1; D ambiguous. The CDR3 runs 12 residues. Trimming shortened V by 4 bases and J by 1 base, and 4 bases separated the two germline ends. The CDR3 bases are TGTGCCAGCAGTTCGGGGAACACTGAAGCTTTCTTT. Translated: CASSSGNTEAFF.

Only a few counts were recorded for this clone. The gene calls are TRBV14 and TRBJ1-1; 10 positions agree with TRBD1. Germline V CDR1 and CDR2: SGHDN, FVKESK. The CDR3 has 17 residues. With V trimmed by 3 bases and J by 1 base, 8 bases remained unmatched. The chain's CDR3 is CASSQATGGYGNTEAFF. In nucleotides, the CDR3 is TGTGCCAGCAGCCAGGCGACAGGGGGCTACGGGAACACTGAAGCTTTCTTT.

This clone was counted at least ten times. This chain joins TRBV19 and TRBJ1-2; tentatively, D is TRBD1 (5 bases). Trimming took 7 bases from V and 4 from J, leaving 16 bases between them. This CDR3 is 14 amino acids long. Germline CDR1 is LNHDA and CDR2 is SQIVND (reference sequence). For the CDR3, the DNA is TGTGCCAGTACTCCCGCCGAGACAGTCTATGGCTACACCTTC. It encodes CASTPAETVYGYTF.

In nucleotides, the CDR3 is TGTGCCAGCAGCTTAGGCCAGGGGATGAACACTGAAGCTTTCTTT. Amino acid sequence: CASSLGQGMNTEAFF. The chain combines TRBV7-2 with TRBJ1-1, with D tentatively TRBD1 (6 bases). V was cut by 1 base and J by 0 bases, with 9 bases left in between. This CDR3 contains 15 residues. Germline V gene lookup returns CDR1 SGHTA and CDR2 FQGNSA.

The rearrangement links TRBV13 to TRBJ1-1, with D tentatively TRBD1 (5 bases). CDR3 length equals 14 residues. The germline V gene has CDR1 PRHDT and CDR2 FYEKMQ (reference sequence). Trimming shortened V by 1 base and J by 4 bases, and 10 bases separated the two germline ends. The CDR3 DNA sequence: TGTGCCAGCAGCTTAGTTAATAGGGGCACTGAAGCTTTCTTT. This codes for CASSLVNRGTEAFF.

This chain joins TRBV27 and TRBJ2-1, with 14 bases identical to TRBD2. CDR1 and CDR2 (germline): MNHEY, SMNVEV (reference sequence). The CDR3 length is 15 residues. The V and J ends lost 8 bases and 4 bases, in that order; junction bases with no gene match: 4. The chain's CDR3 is CASRRTSGRYNEQFF. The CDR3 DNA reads TGTGCCAGCCGACGGACTAGCGGGAGGTACAATGAGCAGTTCTTC.